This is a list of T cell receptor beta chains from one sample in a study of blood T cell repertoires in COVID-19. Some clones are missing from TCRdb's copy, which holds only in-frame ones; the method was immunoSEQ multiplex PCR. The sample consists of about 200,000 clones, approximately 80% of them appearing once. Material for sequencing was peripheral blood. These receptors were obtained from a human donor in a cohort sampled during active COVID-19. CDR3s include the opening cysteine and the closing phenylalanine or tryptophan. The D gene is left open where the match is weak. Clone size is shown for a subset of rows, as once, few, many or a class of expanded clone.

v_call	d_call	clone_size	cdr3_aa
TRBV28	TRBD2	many	CASSLTASGRSEQYF
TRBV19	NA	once	CASSMMAFGKNIQYF
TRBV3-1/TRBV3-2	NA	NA	CASRASVTDTQYF
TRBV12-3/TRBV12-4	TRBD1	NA	CASSHSGGYGYTF
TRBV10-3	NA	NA	CAISERSSEQYF
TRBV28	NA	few	CASSFSRGPSNEQFF
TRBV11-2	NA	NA	CASTLQYANSPLHF
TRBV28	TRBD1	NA	CASRRTGGKLFF
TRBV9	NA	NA	CASSPRTSNEQYF
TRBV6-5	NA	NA	CASTPSASSYEQYF
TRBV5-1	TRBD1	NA	CASSLGGHYNEQFF